This entry concerns a single T cell receptor (beta chain). Its specificity is unknown. 13 Jbeta primers and 60 Vbeta primers were used for the PCR. Method: immunoSEQ multiplex PCR; TCRdb's copy keeps in-frame clones and lacks some. The data contain roughly 200,000 clones, 12% of them singletons. The source of the sample is a study of cytomegalovirus exposure and HLA in healthy donors. Notes on the study in general: TCR beta chains associated with HLA were, in a later analysis, more clonally expanded than equally common others.

Germline CDR1 reads WSHSY; CDR2 reads SAAADI. V trimming: 4 bases; J trimming: 5 bases; junction bases outside the gene matches: 7. The CDR3 extends over 14 amino acids. This TCR was recovered from a man aged 45-65 years in good health and CMV-seropositive. The V gene is TRBV10-2, the J gene TRBJ1-2, with 7 bases aligning to TRBD1. Sample: PBMCs. The CDR3 coding sequence is TGCGCCAGCAGTGGAAAGGGGGCACGGTATGGCTACACCTTC. Translation gives CASSGKGARYGYTF.